Following are 3 T cell receptor beta chains from one sample sequenced in a study of blood T cell repertoires in COVID-19. Sequencing used immunoSEQ multiplex PCR; TCRdb keeps in-frame clones, though not all of them. The sample has fewer than 200,000 clones, around 82% seen once. Sequencing input: PBMCs or T cells enriched from blood (not recorded which). All receptors come from a man between 60 and 75 years old who had recovered from COVID-19.

The V call is TRBV10-3, the J call TRBJ2-1, with TRBD2 as a possible D gene (6 bases). V was clipped by 2 bases and J by 2 bases, with 16 bases between them. Per germline, CDR1 ENHRY and CDR2 SYGVKD. The CDR3 contains 17 residues. Here the CDR3 DNA reads TGTGCCATCAGTGAGACGGGCGGGGAACTCACCTACAATGAGCAGTTCTTC. As protein: CAISETGGELTYNEQFF.

The chain recombines TRBV6-5 with TRBJ1-2, with D perhaps TRBD1 (5 bases). Trimming pared 6 bases from V and 5 bases from J, leaving 10 bases between. CDR1 and CDR2 (germline): MNHEY, SVGAGI. The CDR3 is made up of 12 amino acids. DNA of the CDR3: TGTGCCAGCAGACAGGTGGATTATGGCTACACCTTC. Its protein product is CASRQVDYGYTF.

The chain recombines TRBV5-1 with TRBJ2-1; 10 bases fit TRBD2. V lost 2 bases to trimming and J lost 3 bases; unmatched junction nucleotides: 11. This CDR3 has 18 residues. The V gene's germline CDR1 is SGHRS and CDR2 YFSETQ. This CDR3 reads CASSFGLLTSGDYNEQFF. The CDR3 DNA reads as TGCGCCAGCAGCTTTGGGTTACTAACTAGCGGGGACTACAATGAGCAGTTCTTC.